These T cell receptor beta chains were read from a single sample in a study of shared clonotypes between healthy human individuals. Clones were sequenced by immunoSEQ multiplex PCR, and TCRdb holds only the in-frame ones, with some missing. The repertoire includes over a million clones, roughly 97% of them detected once, and approximately 1.1% sits in the top ten. The sample comprised naive CD4+ T cells sorted from blood. These receptors originate from a man aged 25 to 45 in good health. CDR3s include the opening cysteine and the closing phenylalanine or tryptophan. The D gene is left open where the match is weak. Part of the rows lack a size; the others show once, few, many or a class for expanded clones.

TRBJ2-7	14	TRBV5-1	-	-	TGCGCCAGCAGCTTGGGGGCAGCCACCTACGAGCAGTACTTC	CASSLGAATYEQYF
TRBJ2-2	15	TRBV18	-	-	TGTGCCAGCTCACCAAGGGGAGGAAGGACCGGGGAGCTGTTTTTT	CASSPRGGRTGELFF
TRBJ2-3	15	TRBV7-2	-	-	TGTGCCAGCAGCCGAGTTGGGGCTACCACAGATACGCAGTATTTT	CASSRVGATTDTQYF
TRBJ2-7	14	TRBV7-2	-	-	TGTGCCAGCAGCTTAGGTTACCCCCTTAACGAGCAGTACTTC	CASSLGYPLNEQYF
TRBJ2-2	17	TRBV5-4	-	TRBD1	TGTGCCAGCAGACAGACACAGGGGGCGCTTCGGACCGGGGAGCTGTTTTTT	CASRQTQGALRTGELFF
TRBJ2-5	14	TRBV5-1	-	TRBD1	TGCGCCAGCAGCCTACAGGGGGCGGAAGAGACCCAGTACTTC	CASSLQGAEETQYF
TRBJ1-5	16	TRBV5-5	-	-	TGTGCCAGCAGCTTGGCAGGAGGGAGAGGCAATCAGCCCCAGCATTTT	CASSLAGGRGNQPQHF
TRBJ2-7	16	TRBV11-2	-	-	TGTGCCAGCAGCTTACCTTCCGGACTAAGAACCTACGAGCAGTACTTC	CASSLPSGLRTYEQYF
TRBJ2-1	15	TRBV5-4	-	TRBD2	TGTGCCAGCAGCTTCATAGCGGGAGGTTACAATGAGCAGTTCTTC	CASSFIAGGYNEQFF
TRBJ2-7	15	TRBV7-6	-	TRBD2	TGTGCCAGCAGCTTTCAGCGGGGGTCCTCCTACGAGCAGTACTTC	CASSFQRGSSYEQYF
TRBJ2-7	20	TRBV7-8	-	TRBD1	TGTGCCAGCAGCTTAGCTTTTTTCCCGAAACCTGGGACAGGAAGAGGCGAGCAGTACTTC	CASSLAFFPKPGTGRGEQYF
TRBJ2-2	15	TRBV7-9	-	TRBD2	TGTGCCACCCCCGGGCTAGCGGGAGTCCCCGGGGAGCTGTTTTTT	CATPGLAGVPGELFF
TRBJ1-5	12	TRBV6-1	-	-	TGTGCCAGCAGTGAAAGTAATCAGCCCCAGCATTTT	CASSESNQPQHF
TRBJ2-7	13	TRBV7-2	once	-	TGTGCCAGCAGCAGGACAGACTCCTACGAGCAGTACTTC	CASSRTDSYEQYF
TRBJ2-5	15	TRBV19	-	-	TGTGCCAGTAGTATAGTGGCAGGGACTTCTGGGACCCAGTACTTC	CASSIVAGTSGTQYF
TRBJ2-7	15	TRBV9	-	TRBD2	TGTGCCAGCAGCCCACGACTAGCGGGAGCCTACGAGCAGTACTTC	CASSPRLAGAYEQYF
TRBJ2-2	15	TRBV13	-	-	TGTGCCAGCAGAGATCCCAGACTGAACACCGGGGAGCTGTTTTTT	CASRDPRLNTGELFF
TRBJ2-2	14	TRBV7-3	-	-	TGTGCCAGCAGCCCGGGACAGAACACCGGGGAGCTGTTTTTT	CASSPGQNTGELFF
TRBJ2-7	13	TRBV28	-	-	TGTGCCAGCAGTTTAGGGCAGGGGTACGAGCAGTACTTC	CASSLGQGYEQYF
TRBJ2-5	15	TRBV5-1	-	TRBD1	TGCGCCAGCAGCTTAGCCGGGACAGGGGAAGAGACCCAGTACTTC	CASSLAGTGEETQYF
TRBJ2-1	14	TRBV10-3	-	TRBD2	TGTGCCATAAAGAGCGGGAGTGCCTACAATGAGCAGTTCTTC	CAIKSGSAYNEQFF
TRBJ2-2	14	TRBV11-2	-	-	TGTGCCAGCAGCCGCTCGAGGGGAACCGGGGAGCTGTTTTTT	CASSRSRGTGELFF
TRBJ1-4	14	TRBV5-1	-	-	TGCGCCAGCAGAGACAGCCCAACTAATGAAAAACTGTTTTTT	CASRDSPTNEKLFF
TRBJ2-3	15	TRBV19	-	TRBD2	TGTGCCAGTAAGATAGCGGGAACCAGCACAGATACGCAGTATTTT	CASKIAGTSTDTQYF
TRBJ1-3	16	TRBV6-6	-	TRBD1	TGTGCCAGCAGTTACCCGGGACAGGGCCTAAGAAACACCATATATTTT	CASSYPGQGLRNTIYF
TRBJ1-2	14	TRBV9	-	TRBD1	TGTGCCAGCAGCATCAGTATGACAGGGCGAGGCTACACCTTC	CASSISMTGRGYTF
TRBJ2-7	12	TRBV29-1	-	TRBD2	TGCAGCGCCCGGGGAGGGGCCTACGAGCAGTACTTC	CSARGGAYEQYF
TRBJ2-7	12	TRBV10-3	-	-	TGTGCCATCAGTGAGCTCTCCTACGAGCAGTACTTC	CAISELSYEQYF
TRBJ1-1	14	TRBV7-3	-	-	TGTGCCAGCAGCTTAACGTCAGGGAACACTGAAGCTTTCTTT	CASSLTSGNTEAFF
TRBJ2-2	14	TRBV7-6	-	TRBD2	TGTGCCAGCATCAACCTAGCGGGAGCCGGGGAGCTGTTTTTT	CASINLAGAGELFF
TRBJ1-3	15	TRBV11-3	-	TRBD1	TGTGCCAGCAGCGCTAGGACAGGGGACGGAAACACCATATATTTT	CASSARTGDGNTIYF
TRBJ1-4	14	TRBV19	-	-	TGTGCCAGTACGTCTTCGCCGGTTGGTGAAAAACTGTTTTTT	CASTSSPVGEKLFF
TRBJ2-5	15	TRBV4-2	few	-	TGTGCCAGCAGCCAAGAAGGGGGTTCGGCGGAGACCCAGTACTTC	CASSQEGGSAETQYF
TRBJ2-7	13	TRBV18	-	-	TGTGCCAGCTCACCACTCGGCCTCCTAGAGCAGTACTTC	CASSPLGLLEQYF
TRBJ1-5	16	TRBV18	once	TRBD1	TGTGCCAGCTCGCTTAGACCCGGGACAGAAAGTCAGCCCCAGCATTTT	CASSLRPGTESQPQHF
TRBJ1-3	15	TRBV7-2	-	-	TGTGCCAGCAGCTTAGCCCCCTCCGCTGGAAACACCATATATTTT	CASSLAPSAGNTIYF
TRBJ2-3	16	TRBV7-2	-	-	TGTGCCAGCAGCCCCCTAGTAGCAGGGGCCACAGATACGCAGTATTTT	CASSPLVAGATDTQYF
TRBJ2-3	14	TRBV5-1	-	TRBD2	TGCGCCAGCAGCAAGGGACTAGCGGGAGATACGCAGTATTTT	CASSKGLAGDTQYF
TRBJ2-7	15	TRBV11-2	-	TRBD2	TGTGCCAGCAGCTTAGTAAGGCGGGAGCCCTACGAGCAGTACTTC	CASSLVRREPYEQYF
TRBJ1-3	15	TRBV30	-	-	TGTGCCTGGAGTGTACAAGGAGGAACTGGAAACACCATATATTTT	CAWSVQGGTGNTIYF
TRBJ2-1	18	TRBV7-6	-	TRBD2	TGTGCCAGCAGCTTATTGGCCGTAACTAGCGGGAGGGCCAATGAGCAGTTCTTC	CASSLLAVTSGRANEQFF
TRBJ2-3	17	TRBV14	-	TRBD2	TGTGCCAGCAGCCAAGACTCTAGCGGCTACCTTGGAGATACGCAGTATTTT	CASSQDSSGYLGDTQYF
TRBJ2-7	14	TRBV9	-	-	TGTGCCAGCAGCGTAGAGTTGTTGCCCTACGAGCAGTACTTC	CASSVELLPYEQYF
TRBJ1-2	14	TRBV6-5	-	-	TGTGCCAGCAGTTACTCAAGTTTACGGGGCAGCTACACCTTC	CASSYSSLRGSYTF
TRBJ1-2	13	TRBV5-4	-	-	TGTGCCAGCAGCCGGGGGCAGCGCGATGGCTACACCTTC	CASSRGQRDGYTF
TRBJ2-3	14	TRBV30	-	-	TGTGCCTGGACTGGGTCAGGAAAGGCAGATACGCAGTATTTT	CAWTGSGKADTQYF
TRBJ2-2	16	TRBV6-5	once	-	TGTGCCAGCAGTTACTTCTTCAGGGGTGGCACCGGGGAGCTGTTTTTT	CASSYFFRGGTGELFF
TRBJ2-5	17	TRBV9	-	TRBD2	TGTGCCAGCAGCGTAGCGTGGGGGACTAGCGTGCAAGAGACCCAGTACTTC	CASSVAWGTSVQETQYF
TRBJ2-2	15	TRBV2	-	-	TGTGCCAGCAGAAAGACCGATGCTGCCACCGGGGAGCTGTTTTTT	CASRKTDAATGELFF
TRBJ2-3	16	TRBV18	-	-	TGTGCCAGCTCACCCATTCGGAAAACTAGCACAGATACGCAGTATTTT	CASSPIRKTSTDTQYF
TRBJ2-1	16	TRBV4-1	-	-	TGCGCCAGCAGCCAAGATAACCCTAGCAGATACAATGAGCAGTTCTTC	CASSQDNPSRYNEQFF
TRBJ2-3	15	TRBV30	-	TRBD2	TGTGCCTGGAGTTCCCTAGCGGGATTGGGAGATACGCAGTATTTT	CAWSSLAGLGDTQYF
TRBJ1-2	15	TRBV9	-	-	TGTGCCAGCAGCGTAGTTGCACAGGCGGGCTATGGCTACACCTTC	CASSVVAQAGYGYTF
TRBJ2-3	15	TRBV29-1	-	-	TGCAGCGTGGGGTACAGGTTAACTAGCACAGATACGCAGTATTTT	CSVGYRLTSTDTQYF
TRBJ1-2	17	TRBV9	-	-	TGTGCCAGCAGCGTAGCTCCATTAGCGGCCGAGAACTATGGCTACACCTTC	CASSVAPLAAENYGYTF
TRBJ2-3	15	TRBV11-3	-	TRBD2	TGTGCCAGCAGCTCCCAGCGGGAGAGAGCAGATACGCAGTATTTT	CASSSQRERADTQYF
TRBJ2-5	13	TRBV7-2	-	-	TGTGCCAGCAGCTTGGACTCCCACGAGACCCAGTACTTC	CASSLDSHETQYF